The clone carrying this T cell receptor beta chain was counted many times. No antigen is known for it. The sample is drawn from a study of T cell repertoires in cytomegalovirus infection. TCRdb analysed the reads with MiXCR anew, one entry per CDR3 protein. The sample has hundreds of thousands of distinct CDR3 sequences; about 17% are singletons. Study-wide results and limits: Within the response measured ex vivo, HLA-C-restricted CMV-specific TCR beta clonotypes were dominant. Summed public TCR beta family frequency identified CMV carriers bearing the relevant HLA.

There are 16 residues in the CDR3. Looked up from germline, CDR1 is SEHNR and CDR2 is FQNEAQ (reference sequence). V lost 5 bases, J lost 5 bases, and 10 bases stayed unmatched. This sequence was found in a human donor in good health (CMV status not recorded). Some clones in this sample may be carry-over from other donors' samples. Source material: PBMCs. The V and J genes are TRBV7-9 and TRBJ2-3; TRBD2 aligns across 10 bases. The CDR3 loop is CASSPTQRGGRDTQYF. The CDR3 DNA follows: TGTGCCAGCAGCCCAACGCAGCGGGGGGGGCGAGATACGCAGTATTTT.